What follows are 29 T cell receptor beta chains derived from one specimen sequenced in a study of brain metastases from non-small cell lung cancer. Produced via immunoSEQ multiplex PCR; TCRdb's table is partial and in-frame only. The sample holds over a thousand clones, over 80% seen once. The sample was tumor-adjacent normal tissue. Source of these receptors: a donor aged 40 or older with non-small cell lung cancer.

In DNA, the CDR3 is TGTGCCAGCAGGCTCACTAGCGGGGGTTTCGGGGAGCTGTTTTTT. Translation gives CASRLTSGGFGELFF. J is TRBJ2-2 and V is TRBV7-2; 11 bases line up with TRBD2. V lost 6 bases, J lost 7 bases, and 7 bases stayed unmatched. The CDR3 covers 15 residues. Per germline, CDR1 SGHTA and CDR2 FQGNSA.

The gene calls are TRBV7-9 and TRBJ1-2, with D perhaps TRBD1 (5 bases). Trimming left V 5 bases short and J 5 bases short, with 21 bases between. From germline, CDR1 is SEHNR and CDR2 FQNEAQ (reference sequence). The length of the CDR3 is 16 residues. CDR3 nucleotide sequence: TGTGCCAGCAGCCAAAACATTAATCAGGGCAAGTATGGCTACACCTTC. Translation: CASSQNINQGKYGYTF.

The CDR3 bases are TGTGCCAGCTCACCCCTAGCGGGGGGATACAATGAGCAGTTCTTC. This codes for CASSPLAGGYNEQFF. The V call is TRBV18, the J call TRBJ2-1, with TRBD2 matching 11 bases. J lost 4 bases, V lost 3 bases, and 2 bases had no gene match. Germline values: CDR1 KGHSH, CDR2 LQKENI. This CDR3 comprises 15 residues. The full variable domain, its missing parts supplied by reference TRBV18 and TRBJ2-1, is NAGVMQNPRHLVRRRGQEARLRCSPMKGHSHVYWYRQLPEEGLKFMVYLQKENIIDESGMPKERFSAEFPKEGPSILRIQQVVRGDSAAYFCASSPLAGGYNEQFFGPGTRLTVL.

V gene TRBV20-1 combines with J gene TRBJ2-7; D unclear. CDR1 is DFQATT, CDR2 SNEGSKA, per germline (reference sequence). There are 10 residues in the CDR3. V was pared by 6 bases and J by 0 bases, with 3 bases between. Here the CDR3 reads CSAASYEQYF. Here the CDR3 DNA reads TGCAGTGCGGCCTCCTACGAGCAGTACTTC.

The rearrangement links TRBV7-8 to TRBJ2-7; TRBD2 is a possible D gene (6 bases). The V gene's germline CDR1 is SGHVS and CDR2 FQNEAQ. CDR3 length equals 17 residues. Trimming left V 1 base short and J 0 bases short, with 16 bases between. CDR3 in amino acids: CASSLGPGRGSSYEQYF. The CDR3 DNA follows: TGTGCCAGCAGCTTAGGTCCCGGGCGGGGCAGCTCCTACGAGCAGTACTTC.

This chain uses TRBV2 with TRBJ2-7; TRBD2 matches at 12 bases. The CDR3 contains 18 residues. Per the germline V gene, CDR1 is SNHLY and CDR2 is FYNNEI. V gave up 6 bases and J gave up 5 bases; unmatched junction bases: 17. CDR3 protein: CASSPRTPVGLAGNEQYF. CDR3 DNA sequence: TGTGCCAGCAGCCCTCGCACCCCCGTAGGACTAGCGGGGAACGAGCAGTACTTC. Full variable domain (missing parts from reference TRBV2 and TRBJ2-7): EPEVTQTPSHQVTQMGQEVILRCVPISNHLYFYWYRQILGQKVEFLVSFYNNEISEKSEIFDDQFSVERPDGSNFTLKIRSTKLEDSAMYFCASSPRTPVGLAGNEQYFGPGTRLTVT.

Comments on this clone: The junction does not match germline at one end; this may be a read error. The V gene is TRBV20-1, the J gene TRBJ1-2, with unresolved D. Per germline, CDR1 DFQATT and CDR2 SNEGSKA (reference sequence). This CDR3 comprises 9 residues. The chain's CDR3 is CSASPGGAF. CDR3 in DNA: TGCAGTGCCTCGCCGGGCGGGGCCTTC.

The chain carries TRBV10-3 and TRBJ1-2; D perhaps matches TRBD1 (5 bases). V dropped 4 bases and J dropped 7 bases, with 13 bases sitting between them. The CDR3 sequence is 13 residues long. The V gene's germline CDR1 is ENHRY and CDR2 SYGVKD. The CDR3 DNA is TGTGCCATCAGTGTTGGGCCCCAGGGTGGCTACACCTTC. Encoded protein: CAISVGPQGGYTF.

This chain uses TRBV28 with TRBJ1-4; D call uncertain. The germline gives CDR1 MDHEN, CDR2 SYDVKM. The CDR3 has 21 residues. Trimming shortened V by 3 bases and J by 4 bases, and 30 bases separated the two germline ends. CDR3 region: CASSFLIPPILKPPFNEKLFF. The CDR3 DNA follows: TGTGCCAGCAGTTTTTTAATCCCGCCAATTCTCAAACCTCCCTTTAATGAAAAACTGTTTTTT.

A single count supports this clone. The chain employs TRBV19 and TRBJ1-2, with D perhaps matching TRBD1 (5 bases). The CDR3 is 16 amino acids. Germline-derived CDR1 and CDR2 are LNHDA and SQIVND (reference sequence). V was cut by 3 bases and J by 4 bases, with 18 bases left in between. CDR3 coding DNA: TGTGCCAGTAGTATCGGGACTACTCTTGGGGCCTATGGCTACACCTTC. Translating gives CASSIGTTLGAYGYTF.

V usage is TRBV12-3 or TRBV12-4 and J usage is TRBJ2-1; TRBD1 might be the D (6 bases). With 5 bases removed from V and 8 bases from J, the gap between germline ends came to 13 bases. The CDR3 runs to 13 residues. Here the CDR3 DNA reads TGTGCCAGCAGTCCCCGAGGGGGTGATGAGCAGTTCTTC. As protein: CASSPRGGDEQFF.

V usage is TRBV5-6 and J usage is TRBJ2-7; 7 bases line up with TRBD1. The germline CDR1 and CDR2 sequences are SGHDT and YYEEEE. There are 14 residues in the CDR3. J lost 7 bases, V lost 7 bases, and 14 bases had no gene match. CDR3 nucleotide sequence: TGTGCCAGCTTTCTCAGACAGGGAACGGGGGAGCAGTACTTC. Translated, it gives CASFLRQGTGEQYF. The full variable domain, rest sourced from reference TRBV5-6 and TRBJ2-7, is DAGVTQSPTHLIKTRGQQVTLRCSPKSGHDTVSWYQQALGQGPQFIFQYYEEEERQRGNFPDRFSGHQFPNYSSELNVNALLLGDSALYLCASFLRQGTGEQYFGPGTRLTVT.

The V and J genes are TRBV2 and TRBJ2-7, with 9 bases aligning to TRBD1. There are 14 residues in the CDR3. V was pared by 8 bases and J by 6 bases, with 11 bases of the junction left unmatched. Germline V gene sequence: CDR1 SNHLY, CDR2 FYNNEI. The chain's CDR3 is CASPGQGPFGEQYF. CDR3 nucleotide sequence: TGTGCCAGCCCGGGACAGGGCCCCTTTGGCGAGCAGTACTTC.

V gene TRBV6-2 or TRBV6-3 combines with J gene TRBJ2-5, with TRBD1 matching over 11 bases. The CDR3 is 17 residues long. Germline CDR1 is MNHEY and CDR2 is SVGEGT. The V segment lost 1 base and the J segment 5 bases; nucleotides outside the gene matches: 9. Here the CDR3 DNA reads TGTGCCAGCAGTTACTATAGGGACAGGGGGATAGGGGAGACCCAGTACTTC. This translates into CASSYYRDRGIGETQYF.

A note on this clone: At one end, the junction sequence differs from germline, possibly due to a read error. The chain couples TRBV5-1 to TRBJ1-1; maybe TRBD1 (5 bases). The CDR3 totals 12 residues. CDR1 is SGHRS, CDR2 YFSETQ, per germline. CDR3 amino acids: CASSWGEGSAFF. CDR3 in DNA: TGTGCCAGCAGCTGGGGCGAGGGATCAGCTTTCTTT.

The CDR3 spells CASSLEPSNQPQHF. The CDR3 DNA follows: TGCGCCAGCAGCTTGGAACCTAGCAATCAGCCCCAGCATTTT. The chain links TRBV5-1 to TRBJ1-5; D not certain. V lost 0 bases and J 0 bases, leaving 4 bases between the germline ends. Germline assignment: CDR1 SGHRS and CDR2 YFSETQ. The CDR3 loop spans 14 amino acids.

This clone was recorded once. The chain has TRBV7-2 and TRBJ2-7; 7 bases fit TRBD1. Germline-derived CDR1 and CDR2 are SGHTA and FQGNSA. The CDR3 totals 14 residues. The V segment lost 1 base and the J segment 2 bases; nucleotides outside the gene matches: 2. Here the CDR3 reads CASSLDQGAYEQYF. The CDR3 DNA follows: TGTGCCAGCAGCTTAGACCAGGGGGCCTACGAGCAGTACTTC.

The rearrangement uses TRBV15 and TRBJ1-1, with 9 bases aligning to TRBD1. J lost 6 bases, V lost 0 bases, and 8 bases had no gene match. The V gene's germline CDR1 is LNHNV and CDR2 YYDKDF (reference sequence). The CDR3 spans 16 residues. Here the CDR3 DNA reads TGTGCCACCAGCAGAGATTGGCACAGGGGGCTCGCTGAAGCTTTCTTT. The encoded protein is CATSRDWHRGLAEAFF. The full variable domain, in which reference TRBV15 and TRBJ1-1 provide the parts outside the CDR3, is DAMVIQNPRYQVTQFGKPVTLSCSQTLNHNVMYWYQQKSSQAPKLLFHYYDKDFNNEADTPDNFQSRRPNTSFCFLDIRSPGLGDTAMYLCATSRDWHRGLAEAFFGQGTRLTVV.

The chain recombines TRBV6-2 or TRBV6-3 with TRBJ2-1, with 11 bases fitting TRBD2. V dropped 6 bases and J dropped 8; count of bases not matched to a gene: 12. CDR1 and CDR2 from the germline V gene are MNHEY and SVGEGT. The CDR3 totals 16 residues. The CDR3, as DNA: TGTGCCAGCAGCTTTAGCGGGGGGGCCTTGAGGGATGAGCAGTTCTTC. Translated, it gives CASSFSGGALRDEQFF.

V gene TRBV4-1 combines with J gene TRBJ1-2, with D uncertain. Deletions cut 4 bases from V and 2 bases from J, with 11 bases between. Germline V gene sequence: CDR1 MGHRA, CDR2 YSYEKL. This CDR3 is built from 14 residues. The CDR3 bases are TGCGCCAGCAGCCTGTCTGGACGGAACTATGGCTACACCTTC. This gives the protein CASSLSGRNYGYTF.

The chain carries TRBV18 and TRBJ1-1; the match to TRBD1 covers 9 bases. Unmatched junction bases numbered 2, after V lost 5 bases and J lost 7 bases. CDR1 is KGHSH, CDR2 LQKENI, per germline. The CDR3 runs 12 residues. DNA of the CDR3: TGTGCCAGCTCAACGGGACAGGGTGAAGCTTTCTTT. It yields the protein CASSTGQGEAFF.

This clone came up once. A junction boundary mismatches the germline segment, possibly from a read error. The same CDR3 can be traced to other DNA sequences in this sample. The chain couples TRBV12-3 or TRBV12-4 to TRBJ2-7; D is possibly TRBD1 (6 bases). The CDR3 is 13 residues long. DNA of the CDR3: TGTGCTAGCAGTACTGGACAGTCCTACGAGCAGTACTTC. Its translation is CASSTGQSYEQYF.

V gene TRBV9 combines with J gene TRBJ1-1, with a weak D call TRBD1 (6 bases). Germline V gene sequence: CDR1 SGDLS, CDR2 YYNGEE. Trimming left V 0 bases short and J 9 bases short, with 15 bases between. This CDR3 spans 14 amino acids. The CDR3 DNA reads as TGTGCCAGCAGCGTAGTGGGGGCCGGGGGCAAAGCTTTCTTT. It is translated as CASSVVGAGGKAFF.

The chain carries TRBV28 and TRBJ1-5; D is unclear. Germline loops: CDR1 MDHEN, CDR2 SYDVKM. This CDR3 region has 15 residues. V lost 7 bases to trimming and J lost 2 bases, with 15 bases between them. The CDR3 here is CASNVLGLGNQPQHF. CDR3 sequence (DNA): TGTGCCAGCAACGTCCTGGGTCTTGGCAATCAGCCCCAGCATTTT.

This rearrangement joins TRBV14 to TRBJ2-2, with D uncertain. The germline V gene has CDR1 SGHDN and CDR2 FVKESK. The V end lost 6 bases, the J end lost 3 bases, and 5 bases lay between the germline ends. CDR3 length: 12 residues. CDR3 DNA sequence: TGTGCCAGCAGTCCCTACACCGGGGAGCTGTTTTTT. The encoded protein is CASSPYTGELFF.

The J gene is TRBJ2-3, the V gene TRBV7-2; TRBD1 matches at 9 bases. The CDR3 covers 14 residues. The V segment lost 5 bases and the J segment 3 bases; nucleotides outside the gene matches: 3. CDR1 is SGHTA and CDR2 is FQGNSA in the germline V gene. In DNA, the CDR3 is TGTGCCAGCAGCGGACAGGGGAGGACAGATACGCAGTATTTT. Its translation is CASSGQGRTDTQYF. Full variable domain (rest looked up from reference TRBV7-2 and TRBJ2-3): GAGVSQSPSNKVTEKGKDVELRCDPISGHTALYWYRQSLGQGLEFLIYFQGNSAPDKSGLPSDRFSAERTGGSVSTLTIQRTQQEDSAVYLCASSGQGRTDTQYFGPGTRLTVL.

J is TRBJ1-2 and V is TRBV12-3 or TRBV12-4; 9 bases agree with TRBD1. The V and J ends lost 6 bases and 3 bases, in that order; junction bases with no gene match: 2. The CDR3 contains 13 residues. The CDR3 region has the DNA TGTGCCAGCAGCCGACAGGGGGACTATGGCTACACCTTC. Its protein is CASSRQGDYGYTF.

The chain links TRBV9 to TRBJ2-2, with 8 bases lining up with TRBD2. Germline trimming cut 0 bases from V and 4 bases from J; bases unmatched to any gene: 5. Per germline, CDR1 SGDLS and CDR2 YYNGEE. The CDR3 spans 16 residues. CDR3 region: CASSVVPGGVTGELFF. The CDR3 DNA follows: TGTGCCAGCAGCGTAGTTCCGGGGGGGGTCACCGGGGAGCTGTTTTTT.

This chain joins TRBV19 and TRBJ2-1; D is possibly TRBD2 (6 bases). This CDR3 has 15 amino acids. Germline V gives CDR1 LNHDA, CDR2 SQIVND (reference sequence). Trimming took 7 bases from V and 1 from J, leaving 14 bases between them. This CDR3 reads CASTQGRGSYNEQFF. The CDR3 DNA sequence: TGTGCCAGTACCCAGGGTCGGGGGTCCTACAATGAGCAGTTCTTC.